This T cell receptor beta chain was found in a study of beta chain features in type 1 diabetes. Germline CDR1 SEHNR, CDR2 FQNEAQ (reference sequence). The CDR3 length is 16 residues. The J segment lost 8 bases and the V segment lost 6 bases, leaving 9 bases of the junction unmatched. In regard to this clone: No antigen is known for it.

Expressed TCRB transcripts were sequenced because the entire RNA isolate underwent reverse transcription. Measured with immunoSEQ multiplex PCR; TCRdb has only the in-frame clones, and not every one. The sample includes some 350,000 clones, about 14% of them seen just once. Study results and caveats: Shortening of TCRB CDR3s, moderate but significant, appeared in all four CD4+ subsets of Type 1 diabetes patients.

The TCR was taken from a woman aged 18-29 years with type 1 diabetes. Sequenced input: naive CD4+ T cells from blood. V is TRBV7-9 and J is TRBJ2-1; TRBD2 matches 14 bases. The CDR3 coding sequence is TGTGCCAGCAGGGGAAGCGGGACTAGCGGGAGTTATGAGCAGTTCTTC. This encodes CASRGSGTSGSYEQFF.